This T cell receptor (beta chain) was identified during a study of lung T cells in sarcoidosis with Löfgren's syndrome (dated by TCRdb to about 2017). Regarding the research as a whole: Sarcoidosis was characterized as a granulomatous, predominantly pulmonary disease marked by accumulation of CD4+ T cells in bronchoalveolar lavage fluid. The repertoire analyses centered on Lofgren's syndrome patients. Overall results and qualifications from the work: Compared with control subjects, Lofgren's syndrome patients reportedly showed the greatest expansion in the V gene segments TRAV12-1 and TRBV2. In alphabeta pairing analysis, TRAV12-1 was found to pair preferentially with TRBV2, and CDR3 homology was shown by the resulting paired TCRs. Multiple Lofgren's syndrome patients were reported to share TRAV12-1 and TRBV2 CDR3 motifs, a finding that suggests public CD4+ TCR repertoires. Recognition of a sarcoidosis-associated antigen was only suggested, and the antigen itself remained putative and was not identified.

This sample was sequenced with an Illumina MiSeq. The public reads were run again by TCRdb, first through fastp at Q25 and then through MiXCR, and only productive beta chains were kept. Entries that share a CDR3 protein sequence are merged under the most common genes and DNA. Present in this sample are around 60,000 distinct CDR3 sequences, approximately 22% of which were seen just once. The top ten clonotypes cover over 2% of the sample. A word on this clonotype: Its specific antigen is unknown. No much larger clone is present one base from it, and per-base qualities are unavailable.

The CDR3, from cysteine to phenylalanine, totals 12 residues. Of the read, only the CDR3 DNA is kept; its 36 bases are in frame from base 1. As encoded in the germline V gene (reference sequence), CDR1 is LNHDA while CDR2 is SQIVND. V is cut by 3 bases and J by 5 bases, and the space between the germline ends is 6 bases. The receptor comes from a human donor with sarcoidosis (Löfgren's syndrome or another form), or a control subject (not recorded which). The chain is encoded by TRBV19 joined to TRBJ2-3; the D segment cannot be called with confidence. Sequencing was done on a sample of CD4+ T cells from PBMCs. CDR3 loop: CASSIQGDTQYF. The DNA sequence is TGTGCCAGTAGTATTCAAGGAGATACGCAGTATTTT.